The 3 T cell receptor beta chains given below trace back to one sample, sequenced in a study of CD8 T cells in Susac syndrome. Reverse transcription of roughly 0.5 to 1 ug RNA used random hexamers. A single record per CDR3 protein comes from TCRdb applying MiXCR to the immunoSEQ multiplex PCR reads. The sample contains roughly 150,000 distinct CDR3 sequences, approximately 95% of which appear only once. Sequenced sample: CD4+ T cells from PBMCs. These TCRs come from a human donor with Susac syndrome.

V is TRBV10-3 and J is TRBJ1-6; D remains ambiguous. Germline V lookup: CDR1 ENHRY, CDR2 SYGVKD. Trimming removed 3 bases from V and 9 bases from J, with 6 bases in between. The CDR3 has 12 amino acids. This CDR3 is CAISDGSSPLHF. The CDR3 nucleotides read TGTGCCATCAGTGACGGGTCTTCACCCCTCCACTTT.

The V call is TRBV12-3 or TRBV12-4, the J call TRBJ2-7; 9 bases are shared with TRBD1. The V segment lost 3 bases and the J segment 1 base; nucleotides outside the gene matches: 4. The CDR3 has 15 residues. This CDR3 is CASSLETGGSYEQYF. The CDR3 nucleotides are TGTGCCAGCAGTTTGGAGACAGGGGGTTCCTACGAGCAGTACTTC.

The V call is TRBV27, the J call TRBJ1-5; 7 positions agree with TRBD1. From germline, CDR1 is MNHEY and CDR2 SMNVEV (reference sequence). The CDR3 is 14 amino acids. V shed 6 bases and J 4 bases; nucleotides not matched to a gene: 6. CDR3 sequence: CASSRNRGNQPQHF. In DNA, the CDR3 is TGTGCCAGCAGCCGGAACAGGGGTAATCAGCCCCAGCATTTT.